What follows are 26 T cell receptor beta chains derived from one specimen sequenced in a study of early T cells in non-severe SARS-CoV-2 infection. MiXCR, run by TCRdb on the 5' RACE reads, gives a single entry per CDR3 protein. The data hold about 60,000 distinct CDR3 sequences, with around 5.6% observed a single time. Sequencing was performed on whole blood. The receptors were gathered from an adult who was a healthcare worker with PCR-confirmed SARS-CoV-2 infection or an uninfected control (not recorded which).

This clonotype was seen many times. The chain carries TRBV5-4 and TRBJ2-1; TRBD2 aligns across 9 bases. The CDR3 sequence is 15 residues long. Trimming removed 9 bases from V and 8 bases from J; junction bases left unmatched: 15. CDR1 SGHNT and CDR2 YYREEE come from the germline V gene (reference sequence). CDR3 coding DNA: TGTGCCACTCGGTCGGGGGTAGCGGGAGACCATGAGCAGTTCTTC. It yields the protein CATRSGVAGDHEQFF.

This chain joins TRBV7-2 and TRBJ2-3; D may be TRBD2 (7 bases). The ends were cut back, 6 bases at V and 2 bases at J, with 18 bases in the middle. The germline CDR1 and CDR2 sequences are SGHTA and FQGNSA. This CDR3 has 16 residues. This CDR3 reads CASSVMGGTSTDTQYF. The CDR3 nucleotides read TGTGCCAGCAGTGTCATGGGGGGGACATCCACAGATACGCAGTATTTT.

This clonotype has ten or more counts. The V gene is TRBV12-5, the J gene TRBJ1-1; D not certain. The CDR3 has 14 amino acids. The V and J ends lost 2 bases and 0 bases respectively, with 7 bases between them. Per germline, CDR1 LGHNT and CDR2 FRNRAP. CDR3 nucleotide sequence: TGTGCTAGTGGTTTGAGTATCATGAACACTGAAGCTTTCTTT. It codes for CASGLSIMNTEAFF.

This clonotype showed up many times. CDR3 DNA sequence: TGTGCCAGCAGCGGGACAGGGCGTGCGCTTCACAATGAGCAGTTCTTC. Its protein is CASSGTGRALHNEQFF. This rearrangement joins TRBV11-2 to TRBJ2-1; 9 bases line up with TRBD1. V shed 5 bases and J 5 bases; nucleotides not matched to a gene: 10. The germline CDR1 and CDR2 sequences are SGHAT and FQNNGV. The CDR3 length is 16 residues. The entire variable domain, with the rest obtained from reference TRBV11-2 and TRBJ2-1, is as follows: EAGVAQSPRYKIIEKRQSVAFWCNPISGHATLYWYQQILGQGPKLLIQFQNNGVVDDSQLPKDRFSAERLKGVDSTLKIQPAKLEDSAVYLCASSGTGRALHNEQFFGPGTRLTVL.

This clonotype was observed many times. Germline and junction disagree at one end, which may indicate a read error. The J gene is TRBJ1-2, the V gene TRBV3-1; D remains ambiguous. CDR3 length: 13 amino acids. Per the germline V gene, CDR1 is LGHDT and CDR2 is YNNKEL (reference sequence). This chain's CDR3 is CASSQVPGEISRF. Here the CDR3 DNA reads TGTGCCAGCAGCCAAGTCCCCGGGGAGATCTCGCGGTTC.

In this sample, this clonotype turned up a few times. The chain carries TRBV27 and TRBJ2-2; the D gene is possibly TRBD1 (5 bases). With 4 bases removed from V and 6 bases from J, the gap between germline ends came to 9 bases. This CDR3 is 13 amino acids long. Germline values: CDR1 MNHEY, CDR2 SMNVEV (reference sequence). This chain's CDR3 is CASSSGMAGELFF. CDR3 nucleotides: TGTGCCAGCAGTTCAGGGATGGCCGGGGAGCTGTTTTTT.

There are a few counts of this clonotype. The chain carries TRBV10-3 and TRBJ1-2; D possibly corresponds to TRBD1 (5 bases). Looked up from germline, CDR1 is ENHRY and CDR2 is SYGVKD. The CDR3 totals 13 residues. Deletions cut 10 bases from V and 7 bases from J, with 19 bases between. CDR3: CATGGLGSGGYTF. CDR3 DNA sequence: TGTGCCACCGGGGGTCTGGGGTCCGGTGGCTACACCTTC.

This clonotype was seen many times. The J gene is TRBJ1-1, the V gene TRBV27, with 9 bases lining up with TRBD1. From germline, CDR1 is MNHEY and CDR2 SMNVEV (reference sequence). This CDR3 contains 17 residues. The trim removed 3 bases at V and 1 base at J, leaving 9 bases unmatched. The CDR3 sequence is CASSLDRGALGNTEAFF. The CDR3 DNA reads as TGTGCCAGCAGTTTGGACAGGGGCGCGCTGGGGAACACTGAAGCTTTCTTT.

At least ten counts were recorded for this clonotype. The rearrangement joins TRBV7-2 to TRBJ1-2; TRBD1 might be the D (5 bases). Germline values: CDR1 SGHTA, CDR2 FQGNSA. V lost 3 bases and J lost 4, with 6 bases in between. The length of the CDR3 is 12 residues. This chain's CDR3 is CASSLTVYGYTF. The CDR3 nucleotides read TGTGCCAGCAGCTTGACAGTCTATGGCTACACCTTC.

V and J are TRBV4-3 and TRBJ1-4; 7 nucleotides agree with TRBD1. Losses at the gene ends were 0 bases for V and 3 bases for J; bases not matched to a gene: 4. Per the germline V gene, CDR1 is LGHNA and CDR2 is YSLEER. There are 16 residues in the CDR3. The CDR3 loop reads CASSQDRQGANEKLFF. CDR3 sequence (DNA): TGCGCCAGCAGCCAAGACCGGCAGGGGGCTAATGAAAAACTGTTTTTT.

This clonotype appeared many times. The J gene is TRBJ2-2, the V gene TRBV10-2; no firm D call. Germline V gene lookup returns CDR1 WSHSY and CDR2 SAAADI. V lost 5 bases to trimming and J lost 5 bases, with 9 bases between them. CDR3 length equals 13 residues. CDR3 bases: TGCGCCAGCAGTCCCCTTGGGACCGGGGAGCTGTTTTTT. Amino acids: CASSPLGTGELFF.

This clonotype was seen many times. The V gene is TRBV6-5, the J gene TRBJ1-4; tentatively, D is TRBD1 (6 bases). V was shortened by 7 bases and J by 11 bases, with 26 bases between the two germline ends. CDR1 and CDR2 (germline): MNHEY, SVGAGI. The CDR3 is 16 amino acids. As DNA, the CDR3 is TGTGCCAGCACCTCAGATCGGGGGGGCAGAGTCAACAAACTGTTTTTT. Translating it yields CASTSDRGGRVNKLFF.

This clonotype was seen at least ten times. The V call is TRBV20-1, the J call TRBJ2-7; possible D gene TRBD2, 5 bases. The CDR3 contains 16 residues. The V gene lost 0 bases and the J gene lost 3 bases, with 18 bases spanning the gap. From germline, CDR1 is DFQATT and CDR2 SNEGSKA (reference sequence). CDR3 in DNA: TGCAGTGCTAGAGACCTGGAGGCACCGCCAAACTACGAGCAGTACTTC. As protein: CSARDLEAPPNYEQYF.

This clonotype has more than one count but fewer than ten. The chain couples TRBV6-1 to TRBJ2-3, with TRBD1 identical over 9 bases. Trimming removed 8 bases from V and 1 base from J; junction bases left unmatched: 7. This CDR3 has 15 residues. The germline V gene has CDR1 MNHNS and CDR2 SASEGT. The DNA for the CDR3 is TGTGCCAGCCGAGACAGGGGGGATGGCACAGATACGCAGTATTTT. Translated: CASRDRGDGTDTQYF.

There are many counts of this clonotype. This rearrangement joins TRBV3-1 to TRBJ2-5; 8 bases fit TRBD2. Trimming cost V 3 bases and J 4 bases; bases outside gene matches: 7. The CDR3 loop spans 15 amino acids. CDR1 is LGHDT and CDR2 is YNNKEL in the germline V gene (reference sequence). CDR3 sequence: CASSHSGSWRETQYF. The CDR3 nucleotides read TGTGCCAGCAGCCACAGCGGGAGTTGGAGAGAGACCCAGTACTTC.

This clonotype was counted many times. The chain has TRBV5-6 and TRBJ2-1; 10 bases align to TRBD1. Germline V CDR1 and CDR2: SGHDT, YYEEEE. This CDR3 region has 14 residues. With V trimmed by 4 bases and J by 7 bases, 5 bases remained unmatched. The CDR3 nucleotides read TGTGCCAGCAGCCAGGGACAGGGGATGAATGAGCAGTTCTTC. The encoded protein is CASSQGQGMNEQFF.

This clonotype was counted at least ten times. This rearrangement joins TRBV4-2 to TRBJ2-7, with D possibly being TRBD1 or TRBD2 (6 bases each). This CDR3 is built from 16 residues. V was pared by 3 bases and J by 2 bases, with 17 bases between. In germline, CDR1 is LGHNA, CDR2 YNFKEQ. The CDR3 protein is CASSHQIGGHPYEQYF. CDR3 in DNA: TGTGCCAGCAGCCATCAAATCGGGGGCCACCCCTACGAGCAGTACTTC.

At least ten counts were recorded for this clonotype. The V gene is TRBV12-3 or TRBV12-4, the J gene TRBJ1-2; D is perhaps TRBD1 (6 bases). The CDR3 covers 15 residues. Trimming left V 6 bases short and J 6 bases short, with 20 bases between. This CDR3 reads CASRIPGGGLDGYTF. As DNA, the CDR3 is TGTGCCAGCAGGATCCCCGGCGGGGGGCTAGATGGCTACACCTTC.

The chain is built from TRBV4-2 and TRBJ2-3, with D possibly being TRBD1 or TRBD2 (5 bases each). Germline assignment: CDR1 LGHNA and CDR2 YNFKEQ. CDR3 length equals 18 residues. Trimming removed 0 bases from V and 3 bases from J, with 19 bases in between. The CDR3 DNA is TGTGCCAGCAGCCAAGATGACGGGACCACCACTCTTACAGATACGCAGTATTTT. Translated: CASSQDDGTTTLTDTQYF.

About this clonotype: A read error may explain this, as a much larger clone is one base away. This rearrangement joins TRBV20-1 to TRBJ2-1; TRBD2 agrees at 8 bases. This CDR3 has 14 residues. Germline V gene data show CDR1 as DFQATT and CDR2 as SNEGSKA (reference sequence). As DNA, the CDR3 is TGCAGTGCTAGCGGGCTAGCGGGCAACAATGAGCAGCTCTTC. Its protein is CSASGLAGNNEQLF.

This clonotype was seen more than once but under ten times. V and J are TRBV15 and TRBJ2-3; possibly TRBD1 for D (5 bases). Trimming left V 0 bases short and J 2 bases short, with 15 bases between. The CDR3 loop spans 17 amino acids. Germline V gives CDR1 LNHNV, CDR2 YYDKDF (reference sequence). The CDR3 here is CATSRDRGLGHTDTQYF. DNA of the CDR3: TGTGCCACCAGCAGAGATAGGGGTCTAGGCCACACAGATACGCAGTATTTT.

The chain links TRBV6-6 to TRBJ2-5; 10 positions agree with TRBD1. The V gene end was trimmed by 2 bases and the J gene end by 12 bases; junction bases not matched to a gene: 0. The CDR3 has 11 residues. CDR1 is MNHNY, CDR2 SVGAGI, per germline (reference sequence). CDR3 protein: CASSYGQGEYF. CDR3 coding DNA: TGTGCCAGCAGTTACGGACAGGGGGAGTACTTC.

The J gene is TRBJ2-7, the V gene TRBV7-9; D is unresolved. CDR1 and CDR2 (germline): SEHNR, FQNEAQ (reference sequence). This CDR3 has 14 amino acids. V was clipped by 5 bases and J by 2 bases, with 13 bases between them. CDR3 nucleotide sequence: TGTGCCAGCAGCCATGACTCAATCACCTACGAGCAGTACTTC. Translation gives CASSHDSITYEQYF.

This clonotype was seen ten or more times. The rearrangement uses TRBV24-1 and TRBJ2-5; D is undetermined. The CDR3 sequence is 12 residues long. V was pared by 3 bases and J by 2 bases, with 3 bases between. Germline loops: CDR1 KGHDR, CDR2 SFDVKD. CDR3 region: CATSDPQETQYF. CDR3 DNA sequence: TGTGCCACCAGTGATCCACAAGAGACCCAGTACTTC.

In this sample, this clonotype turned up once. The chain links TRBV9 to TRBJ2-3, with 7 bases aligning to TRBD2. The V gene end was trimmed by 4 bases and the J gene end by 3 bases; junction bases not matched to a gene: 8. The CDR3 loop spans 15 amino acids. Germline V gives CDR1 SGDLS, CDR2 YYNGEE. The CDR3 DNA follows: TGTGCCAGCAGCCCCCCCGGGGGGACGACAGATACGCAGTATTTT. It encodes CASSPPGGTTDTQYF. The whole variable domain, filled in from reference TRBV9 and TRBJ2-3, reads DSGVTQTPKHLITATGQRVTLRCSPRSGDLSVYWYQQSLDQGLQFLIQYYNGEERAKGNILERFSAQQFPDLHSELNLSSLELGDSALYFCASSPPGGTTDTQYFGPGTRLTVL.

This clonotype was found many times. The chain is built from TRBV29-1 and TRBJ2-7; 9 bases match TRBD1. Trimming cost V 6 bases and J 0 bases; bases outside gene matches: 6. Germline CDR1 reads SQVTM; CDR2 reads ANQGSEA. The CDR3 is 14 residues long. CDR3 bases: TGCAGCGTGGGGGGGACAGGGAGCTCCTACGAGCAGTACTTC. Translating gives CSVGGTGSSYEQYF.